This TCR beta chain comes out of a study of control samples from healthy donors and cancer patients. Method: immunoSEQ multiplex PCR; TCRdb's copy keeps in-frame clones and lacks some. The table includes over 75,000 clones, roughly 78% detected once. This sequence was found in a man in his sixties in good health. The sequenced sample was blood.

The CDR3 DNA reads as TGTGCCAGCAGCCAAGTTAAGGGTGCTAACTATGGCTACACCTTC. Encoded protein: CASSQVKGANYGYTF. This chain uses TRBV4-2 with TRBJ1-2; D uncertain. Trimming took off 1 base at V and 0 bases at J, with 9 bases between the two ends. Germline lookup yields CDR1 LGHNA and CDR2 YNFKEQ. The length of the CDR3 is 15 residues.